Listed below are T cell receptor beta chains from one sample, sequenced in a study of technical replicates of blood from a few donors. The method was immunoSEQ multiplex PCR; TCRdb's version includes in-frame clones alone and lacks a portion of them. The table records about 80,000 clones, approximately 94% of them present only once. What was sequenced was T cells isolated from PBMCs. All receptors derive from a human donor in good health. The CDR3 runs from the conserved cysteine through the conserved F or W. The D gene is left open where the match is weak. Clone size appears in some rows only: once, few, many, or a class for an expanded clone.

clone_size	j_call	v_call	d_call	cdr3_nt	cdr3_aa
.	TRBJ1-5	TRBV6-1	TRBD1	TGTGCCAGCGGGGACAGGGGTAGCAATCAGCCCCAGCATTTT	CASGDRGSNQPQHF
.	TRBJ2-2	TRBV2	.	TGTGCCAGCAGTGATGGGTGGGAGCGAGGCACCGGGGAGCTGTTTTTT	CASSDGWERGTGELFF
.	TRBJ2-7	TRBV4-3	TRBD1	TGCGCCAGCAGCCAAGTGGCAGGGGGCTCCTACGAGCAGTACTTC	CASSQVAGGSYEQYF
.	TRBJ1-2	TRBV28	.	TGTGCCAGCGGTACAGGAAGGGCCCTTAACTATGGCTACACCTTC	CASGTGRALNYGYTF
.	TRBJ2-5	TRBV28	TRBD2	TGTGCCAGCAGTTTAACCCGTAGCGGGACAAAGACCCAGTACTTC	CASSLTRSGTKTQYF
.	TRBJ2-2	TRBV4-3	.	TGCGCCAGCAGCCTCTCAGGGGTGAACACCGGGGAGCTGTTTTTT	CASSLSGVNTGELFF
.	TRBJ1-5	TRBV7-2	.	TGTGCCAGCAGCGTAGTCGTTTCTGCAGGGGATCCGAATCAGCCCCAGCATTTT	CASSVVVSAGDPNQPQHF
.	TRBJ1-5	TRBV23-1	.	TGCGCCAGCAGTCTCTGTCGTCAGGGTCATCAGCCCCAGCATTTT	CASSLCRQGHQPQHF
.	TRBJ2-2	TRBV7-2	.	TGTGCCAGCAGCTTAGTCGGGAACACCGGGGAGCTGTTTTTT	CASSLVGNTGELFF
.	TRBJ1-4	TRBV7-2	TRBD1	TGTGCCAGCAGCTTGACAGGGGGCAATGAAAAACTGTTTTTT	CASSLTGGNEKLFF
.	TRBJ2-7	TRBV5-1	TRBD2	TGCGCCAGCAGCTTTTCCCGGGAGGTGTCCTACGAGCAGTACTTC	CASSFSREVSYEQYF
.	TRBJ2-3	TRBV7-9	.	TGTGCCAGCAGCTACCTGGGAGTGACAGATACGCAGTATTTT	CASSYLGVTDTQYF
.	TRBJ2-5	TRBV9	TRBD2	TGTGCCAGCAGCGTAACCGGACTAGCCGAAGAGACCCAGTACTTC	CASSVTGLAEETQYF
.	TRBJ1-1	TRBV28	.	TGTGCCAGCAGTTTAAGGACAAACATGAACACTGAAGCTTTCTTT	CASSLRTNMNTEAFF
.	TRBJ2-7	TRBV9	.	TGTGCCAGCAGCGTACACGGCGGTTCCTACGAGCAGTACTTC	CASSVHGGSYEQYF
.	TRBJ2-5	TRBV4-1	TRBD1	TGCGCCAGCAGCCCGCCAAGGGACAGACAAGAGACCCAGTACTTC	CASSPPRDRQETQYF
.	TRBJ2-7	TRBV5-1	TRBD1	TGCGCCAGCAGCTTGAACAGGGGATTTTACGAGCAGTACTTC	CASSLNRGFYEQYF
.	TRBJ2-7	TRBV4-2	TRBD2	TGTGCCAGCAGCCAAGAGCTAGCGGGAGATTACGAGCAGTACTTC	CASSQELAGDYEQYF
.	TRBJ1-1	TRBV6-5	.	TGTGCCAGCTCTATCAGGGTAAGTGGCACTGAAGCTTTCTTT	CASSIRVSGTEAFF
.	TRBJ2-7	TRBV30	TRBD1	TGTGCCTGGAGTGAAAAGGGGGCGACTCACGAGCAGTACTTC	CAWSEKGATHEQYF
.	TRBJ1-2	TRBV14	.	TGTGCCAGCAGCCAAGATCTAGGGGGAAACTATGGCTACACCTTC	CASSQDLGGNYGYTF
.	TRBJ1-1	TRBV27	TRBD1	TGTGCCAGCAGTTTCGGGACAGTGAACACTGAAGCTTTCTTT	CASSFGTVNTEAFF
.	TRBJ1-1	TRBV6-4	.	TGTGCCAGCAGTGACTCTGACAGCCTTATGAACACTGAAGCTTTCTTT	CASSDSDSLMNTEAFF
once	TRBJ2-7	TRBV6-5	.	TGTGCCAGCAGTTCCCAGGGTATCGAGCAGTACTTC	CASSSQGIEQYF
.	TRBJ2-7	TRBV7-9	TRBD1	TGTGCCAGCAGCTTAAAGTTAGGGCAGGGGGAGTCCTACGAGCAGTACTTC	CASSLKLGQGESYEQYF
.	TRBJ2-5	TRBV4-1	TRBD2	TGCGCCAGCAGCCAAAAAGCGGGAGGGGTTGGCCAAGAGACCCAGTACTTC	CASSQKAGGVGQETQYF
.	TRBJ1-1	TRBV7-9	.	TGTGCCAGCAACAGGATCATGAACACTGAAGCTTTCTTT	CASNRIMNTEAFF
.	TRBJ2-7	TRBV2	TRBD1	TGTGCCATACGACAGGGAAAGGGCGAGCAGTACTTC	CAIRQGKGEQYF
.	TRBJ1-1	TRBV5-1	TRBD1	TGCGCCAGCAGCTCCTATGGACAGGTCACTGAAGCTTTCTTT	CASSSYGQVTEAFF
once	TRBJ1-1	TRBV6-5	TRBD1	TGTGCCAGCAGATTACAGGGGGCTGGGACTGAAGCTTTCTTT	CASRLQGAGTEAFF
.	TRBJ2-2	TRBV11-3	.	TGTGCCAGCAGCTTAGGCAGGGCCGGGGAGCTGTTTTTT	CASSLGRAGELFF
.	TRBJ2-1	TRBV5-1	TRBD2	TGCGCCAGCAGCTTCGGACTAGCGGGAGTCAATGAGCAGTTCTTC	CASSFGLAGVNEQFF
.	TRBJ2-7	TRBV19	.	TGTGCCAGTGGACAGCGACCAAACTCCTACGAGCAGTACTTC	CASGQRPNSYEQYF
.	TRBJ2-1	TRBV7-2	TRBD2	TGTGCCAGCAGTCAGAGGGCGGGACTAGCGGGAGGAGTTCAGCAGTTCTTC	CASSQRAGLAGGVQQFF
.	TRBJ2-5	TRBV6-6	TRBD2	TGTGCCAGCAGTGTCACCGGGACTAGGGAAGAGACCCAGTACTTC	CASSVTGTREETQYF
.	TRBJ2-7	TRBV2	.	TGTGCCAGCAGTGGACGGGTCTACGAGCAGTACTTC	CASSGRVYEQYF
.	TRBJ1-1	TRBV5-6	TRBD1	TGTGCCAGCAGATACCGGGGGACAGGGGGCACTGAAGCTTTCTTT	CASRYRGTGGTEAFF
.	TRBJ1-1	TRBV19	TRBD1	TGTGCCAGTAGTAAGACAGGGATGAACACTGAAGCTTTCTTT	CASSKTGMNTEAFF
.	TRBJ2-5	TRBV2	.	TGTGCCAGCAGTGCTGCGGGCAGTCAAGAGACCCAGTACTTC	CASSAAGSQETQYF
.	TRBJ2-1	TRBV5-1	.	TGCGCCAGCAGCTTGGTAGCTGAGCAGTTCTTC	CASSLVAEQFF
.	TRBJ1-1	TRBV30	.	TGTGCCAGCTACAGGGCCGACACTGAAGCTTTCTTT	CASYRADTEAFF
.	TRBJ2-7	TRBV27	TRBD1	TGTGCCAGCAGTTCCACCGGGACAGGGACAGCTCGGCCGTACTTC	CASSSTGTGTARPYF
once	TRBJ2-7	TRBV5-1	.	TGCGCCAGCAGCTGGGGCGGCGGAAGTACCTACGAGCAGTACTTC	CASSWGGGSTYEQYF
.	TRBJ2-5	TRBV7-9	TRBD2	TGTGCCAGCAGCTTAGGCGGGGGGATAAGAAGGTTTGACTTC	CASSLGGGIRRFDF
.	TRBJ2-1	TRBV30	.	TGTGCCTGGACAGGGTACAATGAGCAGTTCTTC	CAWTGYNEQFF